This T cell receptor beta chain was sequenced for a study of sequential checkpoint blockade in melanoma. On the study more broadly: Randomization was 1:1 between first-line nivolumab→ipilimumab and ipilimumab→nivolumab. Maintenance nivolumab came after either treatment sequence.

Treatment indicated: randomized to nivolumab then ipilimumab (arm A) or the reverse (arm B). None of the patients previously received DNA-damaging chemotherapy. Live CD3+CD8+ CD19− CD56− cells were sorted from PBMCs. This CDR3 spans 12 amino acids. Germline CDR1 reads SGHTA; CDR2 reads FQGNSA. V lost 0 bases, J lost 7 bases, and 4 bases lay in between. Repertoires were generated with immunoSEQ multiplex PCR, while TCRdb's copy carries only in-frame clones and drops some. The data show around 13,000 clones, 70% to 80% seen once. The TCR sequence derives from a human donor with melanoma. The input for sequencing was CD8+ T cells sorted from blood (inferred from file names), taken from a patient given nivolumab and ipilimumab in sequence. The V and J genes are TRBV7-2 and TRBJ2-1; D is undetermined. The CDR3 bases are TGTGCCAGCAGCTTAGCGAGAAATGAGCAGTTCTTC. Translating gives CASSLARNEQFF.